The 32 T cell receptor beta chains presented below share a single source sample, sequenced in a study of PD-L1 blockade in urothelial cancer. Some clones are missing from TCRdb's copy, which holds only in-frame ones; the method was immunoSEQ multiplex PCR. The sample lists about 50,000 clones, 60% to 85% occurring once. Sequencing used PBMCs, obtained around atezolizumab (anti-PD-L1) treatment. The receptors come from a man between 65 and 85 years old with urothelial cancer.

The table lists this clone with a count of one. The J gene is TRBJ1-2, the V gene TRBV6-1; 8 bases are a match to TRBD1. The CDR3 contains 13 residues. Germline lookup yields CDR1 MNHNS and CDR2 SASEGT. The V segment lost 7 bases and the J segment 8 bases; nucleotides outside the gene matches: 9. DNA for the CDR3: TGTGCCAGCATAAAAACCAGGGGGCGAGGCTACACCTTC. Its translation is CASIKTRGRGYTF.

J is TRBJ2-7 and V is TRBV6-1; TRBD1 matches at 10 bases. This CDR3 comprises 16 residues. The germline gives CDR1 MNHNS, CDR2 SASEGT. The ends lost 2 bases at V and 3 bases at J; junction bases unmatched: 7. This chain's CDR3 is CASSESPGQGFYEQYF. In nucleotides, the CDR3 is TGTGCCAGCAGTGAATCACCGGGACAGGGGTTCTACGAGCAGTACTTC.

The chain uses TRBV10-3 and TRBJ1-4; 10 bases match TRBD1. Germline loops: CDR1 ENHRY, CDR2 SYGVKD. The CDR3 covers 14 residues. Losses at the gene ends were 8 bases for V and 6 bases for J; bases not matched to a gene: 6. The CDR3: CAISPGTGDEKLFF. In DNA form, the CDR3 reads TGTGCCATCTCACCCGGGACAGGGGATGAAAAACTGTTTTTT.

The chain employs TRBV5-1 and TRBJ2-3; 13 bases align to TRBD2. The trim removed 2 bases at V and 3 bases at J, leaving 6 bases unmatched. The CDR3 extends over 17 amino acids. Per germline, CDR1 SGHRS and CDR2 YFSETQ. The DNA of the CDR3 is TGCGCCAGCAGCTTTCGGACTAGCGGGAGTACGACAGATACGCAGTATTTT. It is translated as CASSFRTSGSTTDTQYF.

The chain joins TRBV19 to TRBJ1-5; 8 bases line up with TRBD1. The CDR3 covers 14 residues. CDR1 and CDR2 (germline): LNHDA, SQIVND (reference sequence). CDR3 sequence: CASDRVSSNQPQHF. As DNA, the CDR3 is TGTGCATCGGACAGGGTGAGTAGCAATCAGCCCCAGCATTTT. The full variable domain, completed using reference TRBV19 and TRBJ1-5, is DGGITQSPKYLFRKEGQNVTLSCEQNLNHDAMYWYRQDPGQGLRLIYYSQIVNDFQKGDIAEGYSVSREKKESFPLTVTSAQKNPTAFYLCASDRVSSNQPQHFGDGTRLSIL.

As regards this clone: This may be a read error, as it is one base from a much larger clone. The rearrangement joins TRBV19 to TRBJ2-7; TRBD1 agrees at 7 bases. Germline loops: CDR1 LNHDA, CDR2 SQIVND (reference sequence). The CDR3 totals 15 residues. CDR3 sequence reads: CASSIDDRAGYKQYF. Here the CDR3 DNA reads TGTGCCAGTAGTATAGATGACAGGGCTGGCTACAAGCAGTACTTC.

The J gene is TRBJ1-5, the V gene TRBV6-5; TRBD1 is a possible D gene (5 bases). CDR3 length equals 13 residues. CDR1 MNHEY and CDR2 SVGAGI come from the germline V gene. V was trimmed by 4 bases and J by 4 bases, leaving 8 bases between them. For the CDR3, the DNA is TGTGCCAGCAGTTCGCAGGGTAATCAGCCCCAGCATTTT. It is translated as CASSSQGNQPQHF.

The chain has TRBV7-2 and TRBJ2-3, with unresolved D. Germline-derived CDR1 and CDR2 are SGHTA and FQGNSA. The CDR3 runs to 14 residues. V was trimmed by 0 bases and J by 6 bases, leaving 10 bases between them. The CDR3 DNA is TGTGCCAGCAGCTTAGCTCTAGTCGGGGATACGCAGTATTTT. Its translation: CASSLALVGDTQYF.

The genes are TRBV18 and TRBJ2-2; 7 bases agree with TRBD1. CDR3 size: 15 residues. The V segment lost 6 bases and the J segment 0 bases; nucleotides outside the gene matches: 4. CDR1 KGHSH and CDR2 LQKENI come from the germline V gene. CDR3 nucleotide sequence: TGTGCCAGCTCCCGACAGGGTACGAACACCGGGGAGCTGTTTTTT. Protein sequence: CASSRQGTNTGELFF.

The J gene is TRBJ2-1, the V gene TRBV5-1; D is perhaps TRBD2 (6 bases). V lost 2 bases to trimming and J lost 9 bases, with 15 bases between them. CDR1 is SGHRS, CDR2 YFSETQ, per germline. CDR3 length equals 14 residues. CDR3 loop: CASSLATRRGEQFF. In nucleotides, the CDR3 is TGCGCCAGCAGCTTAGCTACTAGGCGGGGTGAGCAGTTCTTC.

The rearrangement uses TRBV19 and TRBJ2-7; D perhaps matches TRBD2 (6 bases). Trimming stripped 3 bases from V and 0 bases from J, with 15 bases between. Per the germline V gene, CDR1 is LNHDA and CDR2 is SQIVND (reference sequence). There are 16 residues in the CDR3. The CDR3 spells CASSIQGTRNSYEQYF. For the CDR3, the DNA is TGTGCCAGTAGTATTCAAGGGACTCGAAACTCCTACGAGCAGTACTTC. The entire variable domain, with the rest obtained from reference TRBV19 and TRBJ2-7, is as follows: DGGITQSPKYLFRKEGQNVTLSCEQNLNHDAMYWYRQDPGQGLRLIYYSQIVNDFQKGDIAEGYSVSREKKESFPLTVTSAQKNPTAFYLCASSIQGTRNSYEQYFGPGTRLTVT.

Relative to its sample, this clone is medium-sized. CDR3 loop: CASSLVLASGEQFF. CDR3 DNA: TGCGCCAGCAGCTTGGTTCTAGCCTCAGGAGAGCAGTTCTTC. V gene TRBV5-1 combines with J gene TRBJ2-1, with D perhaps matching TRBD2 (5 bases). The CDR3 spans 14 residues. Germline V gives CDR1 SGHRS, CDR2 YFSETQ. V dropped 0 bases and J dropped 10 bases, with 14 bases sitting between them.

The chain couples TRBV7-2 to TRBJ2-1; TRBD1 aligns across 8 bases. The trim removed 7 bases at V and 12 bases at J, leaving 20 bases unmatched. The CDR3 has 16 amino acids. The germline V gene encodes CDR1 SGHTA and CDR2 FQGNSA. CDR3: CASTPAFSQGARVQFF. The CDR3 nucleotides are TGTGCCAGCACCCCAGCCTTCTCGCAGGGGGCGCGGGTGCAGTTCTTC. The full variable domain, with the rest looked up from reference TRBV7-2 and TRBJ2-1, is GAGVSQSPSNKVTEKGKDVELRCDPISGHTALYWYRQSLGQGLEFLIYFQGNSAPDKSGLPSDRFSAERTGGSVSTLTIQRTQQEDSAVYLCASTPAFSQGARVQFFGPGTRLTVL.

This chain connects TRBV11-3 to TRBJ2-5, with 7 bases that match TRBD2. Germline CDR1 SGHNT, CDR2 YENEEA. V trimming: 0 bases; J trimming: 8 bases; junction bases outside the gene matches: 9. The length of the CDR3 is 15 residues. CDR3 in amino acids: CASSLDPTRAGTQYF. The CDR3, as DNA: TGTGCCAGCAGCTTAGATCCCACTCGAGCGGGAACCCAGTACTTC.

V usage is TRBV5-6 and J usage is TRBJ1-2; D remains unclear. The CDR3 is made up of 12 amino acids. The germline gives CDR1 SGHDT, CDR2 YYEEEE. V shed 1 base and J shed 8 bases, with 9 bases lying between them. CDR3: CASSLSRGGYTF. The CDR3 nucleotides read TGTGCCAGCAGCTTGTCGCGAGGGGGCTACACCTTC.

The J gene is TRBJ1-2, the V gene TRBV28, with a possible D match to TRBD1 (6 bases). This CDR3 region has 15 residues. Trimming cost V 4 bases and J 5 bases, with 17 bases left between them. Germline V gene data show CDR1 as MDHEN and CDR2 as SYDVKM. The chain's CDR3 is CASSSFAGAVYGYTF. The CDR3 nucleotides read TGTGCCAGCAGTTCCTTCGCAGGGGCCGTATATGGCTACACCTTC.

This chain joins TRBV18 and TRBJ2-5; 7 nucleotides align to TRBD1. The CDR3 has 16 amino acids. In germline, CDR1 is KGHSH, CDR2 LQKENI. V gave up 3 bases and J gave up 4 bases; unmatched junction bases: 11. The CDR3 DNA reads TGTGCCAGCTCACCCGGGACAGAGATAGCGATAGAGACCCAGTACTTC. Translated: CASSPGTEIAIETQYF.

This clone was seen only once. The gene calls are TRBV6-4 and TRBJ1-1; D gene unclear. V shed 6 bases and J shed 4 bases, with 15 bases lying between them. This CDR3 has 14 residues. CDR1 and CDR2 from the germline V gene are MRHNA and SNTAGT. CDR3: CASRADLYGTEAFF. The CDR3 coding sequence is TGTGCCAGCAGGGCTGACTTATATGGCACTGAAGCTTTCTTT.

The rearrangement links TRBV5-6 to TRBJ1-2; the D gene is possibly TRBD1 (6 bases). V was trimmed by 0 bases and J by 4 bases, leaving 10 bases between them. Germline V gene lookup returns CDR1 SGHDT and CDR2 YYEEEE. The CDR3 has 14 residues. CDR3 nucleotides: TGTGCCAGCAGCTTGGCCGGACAGCTCTATGGCTACACCTTC. It encodes CASSLAGQLYGYTF.

This rearrangement joins TRBV21-1 to TRBJ1-1; TRBD1, the table's D call, lacks a check against the DNA. TRBV21-1 corresponds to a pseudogene. This CDR3 spans 15 amino acids. The CDR3 DNA reads as TGTGCCAGCAGCCCAAGACACACTTGGCCCACTGAAGCTTTCTTT. Protein sequence: CASSPRHTWPTEAFF.

V is TRBV6-1 and J is TRBJ1-4; a weak D match, TRBD1 (6 bases). Trimming left V 4 bases short and J 7 bases short, with 13 bases between. Germline assignment: CDR1 MNHNS and CDR2 SASEGT. The CDR3 extends over 14 amino acids. The CDR3 DNA reads TGTGCCAGCAGTGCCGGGGGGCTAGGTGAAAAACTGTTTTTT. This translates into CASSAGGLGEKLFF.

The table lists this clone with a few counts. The V gene is TRBV27, the J gene TRBJ2-1, with 7 bases aligning to TRBD2. This CDR3 region has 17 residues. The V gene's germline CDR1 is MNHEY and CDR2 SMNVEV (reference sequence). V lost 2 bases and J lost 6; bases outside the gene matches: 13. CDR3 coding DNA: TGTGCCAGCAGTTTAACCCCTGGACTAGTGTATGCCAATGAGCAGTTCTTC. Protein sequence: CASSLTPGLVYANEQFF.

V gene TRBV11-3 combines with J gene TRBJ2-1, with D possibly matching TRBD2 (6 bases). This CDR3 has 16 amino acids. Germline CDR1 reads SGHNT; CDR2 reads YENEEA. Trimming removed 5 bases from V and 1 base from J, with 15 bases in between. DNA of the CDR3: TGTGCCAGCAGCCCAACAACGGGAGAATCCTACAATGAGCAGTTCTTC. Its translation: CASSPTTGESYNEQFF.

This chain connects TRBV28 to TRBJ1-1, with a weak D call TRBD1 (6 bases). Germline CDR1 and CDR2: MDHEN and SYDVKM. The V end was cut by 4 bases, the J end by 4 bases, with 13 bases between. This CDR3 is 14 amino acids long. CDR3 bases: TGTGCCAGCAGTTACCCCAGGGACATCACTGAAGCTTTCTTT. Protein product: CASSYPRDITEAFF.

This clone was seen more than once but under ten times. V usage is TRBV28 and J usage is TRBJ2-7; 12 nucleotides line up with TRBD2. Germline CDR1 is MDHEN and CDR2 is SYDVKM. V was pared by 3 bases and J by 6 bases, with 9 bases of the junction left unmatched. The CDR3 runs to 16 residues. This CDR3 reads CASSFGLAGGRVEQYF. The CDR3 nucleotides read TGTGCCAGCAGTTTTGGGCTAGCGGGGGGGCGGGTCGAGCAGTACTTC.

The J gene is TRBJ2-1, the V gene TRBV25-1; 8 bases are shared with TRBD1. This CDR3 contains 16 residues. The J segment lost 7 bases and the V segment lost 5 bases, leaving 13 bases of the junction unmatched. The germline CDR1 and CDR2 sequences are MGHDK and SYGVNS. The CDR3: CASSRTSARGHNEQFF. The DNA for the CDR3 is TGTGCCAGCAGTCGGACCTCGGCCAGGGGGCATAATGAGCAGTTCTTC.

This clone was seen a few times. J is TRBJ2-1 and V is TRBV11-2; D gene uncertain. This CDR3 has 15 residues. V lost 2 bases to trimming and J lost 0 bases, with 8 bases between them. Germline-derived CDR1 and CDR2 are SGHAT and FQNNGV. CDR3 amino acids: CASSLQLFSYNEQFF. The CDR3 DNA follows: TGTGCCAGCAGCTTACAACTATTCTCCTACAATGAGCAGTTCTTC.

V usage is TRBV27 and J usage is TRBJ1-6, with 10 bases identical to TRBD1. The CDR3 has 15 residues. Looked up from germline, CDR1 is MNHEY and CDR2 is SMNVEV (reference sequence). V lost 2 bases, J lost 7 bases, and 2 bases stayed unmatched. The CDR3 DNA reads TGTGCCAGCAGTTTAACGGACAGGGGGAATTCACCCCTCCACTTT. Translated, it gives CASSLTDRGNSPLHF.

This clone was seen a handful of times. The genes are TRBV28 and TRBJ2-1, with 9 bases that match TRBD2. The trim removed 5 bases at V and 6 bases at J, leaving 8 bases unmatched. The CDR3 loop spans 15 amino acids. Per the germline V gene, CDR1 is MDHEN and CDR2 is SYDVKM. In DNA form, the CDR3 reads TGTGCCAGCAGTAAACTAGCGGGTCTATTCAATGAGCAGTTCTTC. It is translated as CASSKLAGLFNEQFF.

This clone has only a few counts. V gene TRBV7-9 combines with J gene TRBJ2-7; D is perhaps TRBD1 (5 bases). Germline CDR1 is SEHNR and CDR2 is FQNEAQ (reference sequence). V was shortened by 5 bases and J by 7 bases, with 21 bases between the two germline ends. The CDR3 extends over 15 amino acids. The CDR3 loop is CASSPLSSTAREQYF. DNA of the CDR3: TGTGCCAGCAGCCCCCTCTCCTCGACAGCTAGGGAGCAGTACTTC.

The chain carries TRBV5-1 and TRBJ2-7; D possibly corresponds to TRBD2 (5 bases). This CDR3 contains 18 residues. Deletions cut 0 bases from V and 4 bases from J, with 23 bases between. Germline V gene lookup returns CDR1 SGHRS and CDR2 YFSETQ. The CDR3 protein is CASSLALSRGVGFYEQYF. The CDR3 coding sequence is TGCGCCAGCAGCTTGGCCTTGAGTCGGGGAGTTGGTTTTTACGAGCAGTACTTC.

The chain has TRBV18 and TRBJ2-7; the D is unclear. This CDR3 has 14 residues. Per the germline V gene, CDR1 is KGHSH and CDR2 is LQKENI. Trimming took 4 bases from V and 3 from J, leaving 13 bases between them. For the CDR3, the DNA is TGTGCCAGCTCACAAACCAGAGGAAACTACGAGCAGTACTTC. This gives the protein CASSQTRGNYEQYF. Together with reference TRBV18 and TRBJ2-7, the CDR3 gives the full variable domain: NAGVMQNPRHLVRRRGQEARLRCSPMKGHSHVYWYRQLPEEGLKFMVYLQKENIIDESGMPKERFSAEFPKEGPSILRIQQVVRGDSAAYFCASSQTRGNYEQYFGPGTRLTVT.